One and the same sample provided the 21 T cell receptor beta chains below, sequenced in a study of T cell responses to AZD1222 COVID-19 vaccine. Profiling relied on immunoSEQ multiplex PCR, and the TCRdb table lists in-frame clones only, not all of them. The sample consists of roughly 100,000 clones, around 90% of them appearing once. Sequencing was performed on peripheral blood, taken on day 0 of AZD1222 vaccination. These receptors were collected from an adult in good health.

The V call is TRBV2, the J call TRBJ1-1, with a possible D match to TRBD1 (5 bases). The V end was cut by 3 bases, the J end by 3 bases, with 11 bases between. This CDR3 has 14 residues. Per germline, CDR1 SNHLY and CDR2 FYNNEI. In nucleotides, the CDR3 is TGTGCCAGCAGTGAGGGACTCAGTTACACTGAAGCTTTCTTT. Translated, it gives CASSEGLSYTEAFF.

The chain couples TRBV29-1 to TRBJ1-2; weak D call: TRBD1 (5 bases). CDR3 length: 12 residues. Germline V gives CDR1 SQVTM, CDR2 ANQGSEA. Trimming shortened V by 0 bases and J by 7 bases, and 9 bases separated the two germline ends. CDR3 residues: CSVEDQGGGYTF. CDR3 bases: TGCAGCGTTGAAGATCAGGGAGGTGGCTACACCTTC.

The chain has TRBV6-5 and TRBJ1-1; weak D call: TRBD1 (6 bases). The length of the CDR3 is 13 residues. CDR1 and CDR2 from the germline V gene are MNHEY and SVGAGI. Trimming removed 8 bases at V and 4 bases at J, with 14 bases between. The CDR3 spells CASAGRGPTEAFF. CDR3 bases: TGTGCCAGCGCAGGCAGGGGACCCACTGAAGCTTTCTTT.

This sequence joins TRBV28 and TRBJ1-4; D not certain. CDR3 length: 14 amino acids. Looked up from germline, CDR1 is MDHEN and CDR2 is SYDVKM. V shed 6 bases and J shed 0 bases, with 8 bases lying between them. As DNA, the CDR3 is TGTGCCAGCAGCGGGCCACCAACTAATGAAAAACTGTTTTTT. It translates to CASSGPPTNEKLFF.

The chain recombines TRBV6-5 with TRBJ2-1, with no clear D. There are 11 residues in the CDR3. CDR1 is MNHEY, CDR2 SVGAGI, per germline. V was cut by 6 bases and J by 7 bases, with 7 bases left in between. This chain's CDR3 is CASRTRNEQFF. CDR3 nucleotide sequence: TGTGCCAGCAGGACTCGGAATGAGCAGTTCTTC.

In its sample, this clone was seen once. The chain is built from TRBV21-1 and TRBJ2-7; TRBD1 is the table's D call, not checked against the DNA. TRBV21-1 is recorded as a pseudogene. CDR3 length: 15 amino acids. CDR3 nucleotides: TGTGCCAGCAGCAAACTCAGGTATGACTCCTACGAGCAGTACTTC. It translates to CASSKLRYDSYEQYF.

This chain joins TRBV5-4 and TRBJ2-2; D ambiguous. This CDR3 has 14 amino acids. V was shortened by 4 bases and J by 0 bases, with 7 bases between the two germline ends. From germline, CDR1 is SGHNT and CDR2 YYREEE (reference sequence). CDR3 DNA sequence: TGTGCCAGCAGCCAGAGGACGAACACCGGGGAGCTGTTTTTT. Its translation is CASSQRTNTGELFF. Combining the CDR3 with reference TRBV5-4 and TRBJ2-2 gives the whole variable domain ETGVTQSPTHLIKTRGQQVTLRCSSQSGHNTVSWYQQALGQGPQFIFQYYREEENGRGNFPPRFSGLQFPNYSSELNVNALELDDSALYLCASSQRTNTGELFFGEGSRLTVL.

The chain joins TRBV3-1 (or the pseudogene TRBV3-2) to TRBJ1-2; 11 bases are a match to TRBD1. V lost 5 bases and J lost 6; bases outside the gene matches: 8. Per germline, CDR1 LGHDT and CDR2 YNNKEL (reference sequence). The CDR3 loop spans 15 amino acids. CDR3 sequence: CASSVRDRGFDGYTF. The DNA of the CDR3 is TGTGCCAGCAGCGTTCGGGACAGGGGGTTTGATGGCTACACCTTC.

The chain combines TRBV3-1 (or the pseudogene TRBV3-2) with TRBJ2-7; D is unclear. Trimming shortened V by 0 bases and J by 5 bases, and 5 bases separated the two germline ends. CDR3 size: 12 residues. Per germline, CDR1 LGHDT and CDR2 YNNKEL (reference sequence). The DNA of the CDR3 is TGTGCCAGCAGCCAAGATTCTAACGAGCAGTACTTC. This codes for CASSQDSNEQYF.

This clone was observed a single time. Germline and junction disagree at one end, which may indicate a read error. V is TRBV25-1 and J is TRBJ2-7; D tentatively fits TRBD1 or TRBD2 (5 bases each). The CDR3 length is 14 residues. CDR1 is MGHDK and CDR2 is SYGVNS in the germline V gene. This CDR3 is CASRVAGTSNEQYF. The CDR3, as DNA: TGTGCCAGCAGAGTTGCCGGGACCTCCAACGAGCAGTACTTC.

The rearrangement joins TRBV11-2 to TRBJ1-1; TRBD1 is a possible D gene (6 bases). The CDR3 loop spans 15 amino acids. The germline V gene encodes CDR1 SGHAT and CDR2 FQNNGV. Trimming cost V 4 bases and J 3 bases, with 15 bases left between them. CDR3 sequence reads: CASSSRGHGDTEAFF. The CDR3 bases are TGTGCCAGCAGCTCCCGGGGGCACGGGGACACTGAAGCTTTCTTT.

This clone was observed once. The V call is TRBV18, the J call TRBJ2-3; the match to TRBD1 covers 8 bases. The CDR3 consists of 14 residues. V was pared by 8 bases and J by 3 bases, with 7 bases of the junction left unmatched. In germline, CDR1 is KGHSH, CDR2 LQKENI. In nucleotides, the CDR3 is TGTGCCAGCACGCCCGACAGGGGAACAGATACGCAGTATTTT. Protein sequence: CASTPDRGTDTQYF.

The CDR3 DNA reads TGTGCCAGCAGCAACGACAGGGAACGAGCTTTCTTT. It specifies CASSNDRERAFF. The J gene is TRBJ1-1, the V gene TRBV5-4; TRBD1 aligns across 7 bases. Per germline, CDR1 SGHNT and CDR2 YYREEE (reference sequence). The CDR3 is made up of 12 amino acids. J was trimmed by 10 bases and V by 4 bases; bases with no gene match: 7.

The V gene is TRBV9, the J gene TRBJ2-7, with 7 nucleotides matching TRBD1. The CDR3 length is 16 residues. With V trimmed by 4 bases and J by 4 bases, 14 bases remained unmatched. From germline, CDR1 is SGDLS and CDR2 YYNGEE. CDR3 protein: CASSTRSSGGLYEQYF. The CDR3 coding sequence is TGTGCCAGCAGCACACGTAGTTCAGGGGGATTATACGAGCAGTACTTC.

The rearrangement joins TRBV5-4 to TRBJ2-2, with D perhaps TRBD1 (5 bases). Trimming cost V 4 bases and J 0 bases, with 19 bases left between them. CDR1 and CDR2 (germline): SGHNT, YYREEE (reference sequence). The CDR3 has 18 amino acids. CDR3 bases: TGTGCCAGCAGCCCCCCCTCCACAGGCCCCGCGAACACCGGGGAGCTGTTTTTT. This translates into CASSPPSTGPANTGELFF.

The chain carries TRBV14 and TRBJ2-2, with TRBD1 matching over 7 bases. Germline CDR1 and CDR2: SGHDN and FVKESK. The V segment lost 3 bases and the J segment 2 bases; nucleotides outside the gene matches: 9. This CDR3 comprises 17 residues. Here the CDR3 reads CASSQRGGTVNTGELFF. The DNA for the CDR3 is TGTGCCAGCAGCCAGAGAGGTGGGACAGTAAACACCGGGGAGCTGTTTTTT.

The chain is built from TRBV5-1 and TRBJ2-2; TRBD2 aligns across 9 bases. Germline lookup yields CDR1 SGHRS and CDR2 YFSETQ. The CDR3 covers 17 residues. V was clipped by 4 bases and J by 4 bases; unmatched bases: 11. The CDR3 here is CASSPRVAGEFTGELFF. As DNA, the CDR3 is TGCGCCAGCAGCCCCCGAGTAGCGGGGGAGTTCACCGGGGAGCTGTTTTTT.

This chain joins TRBV7-2 and TRBJ1-5; D might be TRBD1 (5 bases). Germline V gene lookup returns CDR1 SGHTA and CDR2 FQGNSA. V lost 5 bases to trimming and J lost 4 bases, with 18 bases between them. This CDR3 is built from 16 residues. In nucleotides, the CDR3 is TGTGCCAGCAGCGCCTGGGGCGAGACAGCGAATCAGCCCCAGCATTTT. It yields the protein CASSAWGETANQPQHF.

The genes are TRBV28 and TRBJ2-3; D uncertain. In germline, CDR1 is MDHEN, CDR2 SYDVKM. Trimming shortened V by 3 bases and J by 6 bases, and 13 bases separated the two germline ends. The CDR3 has 14 residues. CDR3 nucleotides: TGTGCCAGCAGTTTGGCCCAACTCGCGGATACGCAGTATTTT. Protein: CASSLAQLADTQYF.

The chain employs TRBV27 and TRBJ2-7; 10 nucleotides match TRBD1. Germline values: CDR1 MNHEY, CDR2 SMNVEV (reference sequence). CDR3 length: 14 amino acids. Losses at the gene ends were 6 bases for V and 6 bases for J; bases not matched to a gene: 8. CDR3 amino acids: CASSLGTGDREQYF. In nucleotides, the CDR3 is TGTGCCAGCAGCCTAGGGACAGGGGATCGCGAGCAGTACTTC.

The V call is TRBV7-2, the J call TRBJ1-2; TRBD1 matches 8 bases. From germline, CDR1 is SGHTA and CDR2 FQGNSA. The CDR3 sequence is 14 residues long. V dropped 5 bases and J dropped 4; count of bases not matched to a gene: 6. This chain's CDR3 is CASSSGDRSYGYTF. DNA of the CDR3: TGTGCCAGCAGCAGTGGGGACAGGAGCTATGGCTACACCTTC. Variable domain in full (rest from reference TRBV7-2 and TRBJ1-2): GAGVSQSPSNKVTEKGKDVELRCDPISGHTALYWYRQSLGQGLEFLIYFQGNSAPDKSGLPSDRFSAERTGGSVSTLTIQRTQQEDSAVYLCASSSGDRSYGYTFGSGTRLTVV.